The clone carrying this T cell receptor (beta chain) showed up just a few times. Its antigen is currently unknown. Time point here: pre-sensitization, week 0. Specified treatment: therapeutic diphenylcyclopropenone sensitization with weekly scalp DPC. Blood draws preceded each patch test application. The data originate from a study of human T cells and chemical hapten exposure. The CDR3 loop spans 14 amino acids. Germline values: CDR1 SEHNR, CDR2 FQNEAQ (reference sequence). V trimming: 8 bases; J trimming: 5 bases; junction bases outside the gene matches: 8. TCRdb reprocessed the RACE reads via MiXCR and lists one record per CDR3 protein. This table holds under 95,000 distinct CDR3 sequences, roughly 8.5% found once. Study observations and caveats: Expanded TCRs made up significantly more big CDR3 similarity clusters than controls did. PT1 expanded TCR counts and patch test score correlated positively.

The sequences come from whole blood, collected in connection with sensitization to the hapten diphenylcyclopropenone (DPC). This receptor was identified in a man in his forties or fifties with alopecia areata. Some clones in this sample may be carry-over from other donors' samples. The chain has TRBV7-9 and TRBJ2-1; 8 nucleotides agree with TRBD2. The CDR3 bases are TGTGCCAGCGGTTGGTCGGGAGGGGACAATGAGCAGTTCTTC. As protein: CASGWSGGDNEQFF. Looking up the rest from reference TRBV7-9 and TRBJ2-1 gives the full variable domain: DTGVSQNPRHKITKRGQNVTFRCDPISEHNRLYWYRQTLGQGPEFLTYFQNEAQLEKSRLLSDRFSAERPKGSFSTLEIQRTEQGDSAMYLCASGWSGGDNEQFFGPGTRLTVL.